Included here is one T cell receptor beta chain sequence, with context. Its specificity is unknown. The sample is drawn from a study of T cells in Graves' hyperthyroidism and ophthalmopathy. Study-level findings and limits: Blood also carried most thyroid clonotypes expanded above 0.001. For ophthalmopathy, model prediction preceded onset by a median roughly 6.3 months.

Germline CDR1 is SGHRS and CDR2 is YFSETQ. With 1 base clipped from V and 2 bases from J, the junction kept 6 bases outside the gene matches. The CDR3 extends over 15 amino acids. Clinicians diagnosed patients from clinical symptoms, serum thyroxine and TRAb, thyroid ultrasound and orbital computed tomography. More than 8 ml fresh peripheral blood yielded the PBMCs. TCR beta CDR3 regions were amplified from RNA. HTBI primers were the set used in a first-round RT-PCR of the TCR CDR3. From the multiplex PCR reads, TCRdb called clonotypes with MiXCR, one entry per CDR3 protein. Among approximately 640,000 distinct CDR3 sequences listed, about 16% were seen once.

The sample consisted of blood. The chain carries TRBV5-1 and TRBJ2-7; 7 nucleotides line up with TRBD1. The receptor's source is a woman aged 25 to 39 with Graves' hyperthyroidism. The CDR3 DNA sequence: TGCGCCAGCAGCTTGATACAGGGGAGCCCCTACGAGCAGTACTTC. The encoded protein is CASSLIQGSPYEQYF.